This T cell receptor (beta chain) came from a study of vaccination and CD4 T cells after COVID-19 (dated by TCRdb to the early 2020s). About the full investigation: Six males and four females were included in the convalescent cohort, with two Hispanic individuals, seven Caucasians, two Asians and one multiracial person represented. Post-COVID blood samples were collected from convalescent patients a median of roughly 100 days after diagnosis, with a range of roughly 30 to 161 days. As controls, cultures received a CEFX viral epitope pool (the positive control), an HIV-1 Nef peptide pool (the negative control), or no peptide at all. Post-vaccine blood samples were collected a median of about 69 days after the second vaccine dose, ranging from 14 to 241 days. The cultures were stimulated with overlapping spike peptide pools from SARS-CoV-2 and from the common cold coronaviruses HCoV-NL63, HCoV-OC43 and HCoV-229E. Each participant got two doses of either the Pfizer-BioNTech BNT162b2 vaccine (n=8) or the Moderna mRNA-1273 vaccine (n=2). In approximately eleven COVID-19 convalescent patients and a handful of infection-naive healthy vaccine recipients, the spike-specific CD4+ TCR repertoire before mRNA vaccination was compared with the repertoire after mRNA vaccination. On the study overall, not on this receptor specifically: Only a relatively small number of convalescent patients were included in the study, and early timepoints following natural infection were not analyzed. Of the vaccine-specific clones found in convalescent patients, nearly all (304 of 307) were mono-reactive for SARS-CoV-2 spike instead of being cross-reactive with common cold coronaviruses. In convalescent patients, a median approximately 90% of post-vaccine SARS-CoV-2-reactive clones were detected only after vaccination, suggesting vaccine-specific priming. An increase in the median number of SARS-CoV-2-reactive clonotypes from around 20 after infection to approximately 41 after vaccination was observed, but the change was not found to be significant.

The method was PCR. DNA from cultured CD4+ T cells underwent TCR sequencing with the Oncomine TCR Beta short-read assay at the Johns Hopkins FTIC core. The QIAamp micro DNA kit was used to extract genomic DNA from the cultured CD4+ T cells. The Oncomine TCR Beta libraries from cultured CD4+ T cells were pooled using unique dual indexes and then sequenced on an Illumina iSeq 100. On the authors' methods: Non-productive sequences were filtered out, and CDR3s that did not start with C, did not end with F or W, or were shorter than 7 amino acids were discarded. Antigen-specific clonotypes were identified using the MANAFEST web application through comparison of peptide-stimulated wells with reference and other culture wells. To be called positive, a clone needed an FDR below 0.05, an odds ratio above 5, and a productive frequency above 0.1% in at least two of three replicate wells. Clonotypes that were significantly expanded in both SARS-CoV-2 spike wells and at least one common cold coronavirus spike condition were defined as cross-reactive. CDR3 homology was assessed with Levenshtein distances (stringdist) and unrooted phylogenetic trees (ape) in R version 3.6.1. Starting from the raw public reads, TCRdb applied fastp trimming at Q25, assembled clones with MiXCR and retained in-frame beta chains. Merged by CDR3 protein, the rows form single entries marked with the most common genes and DNA. V and J calls and clone size were set by TCRdb, not the authors. Here the sample has approximately 20,000 distinct CDR3 sequences; 80% to 85% occur a single time. About 17% of the sample rests with the top ten.

In regard to this clonotype: The antigen it recognizes is unknown. No base quality values were provided; no much bigger clone lies one nucleotide off.

The CDR3 starts with the cysteine, ends with the phenylalanine, and has 15 residues. The kept DNA is CDR3 alone, 45 bases in frame from the first base. The germline V and J ends show losses of 6 bases and 3 bases respectively, and no gene match explains 5 bases of the junction. The germline V gene gives CDR1 as ENHRY and CDR2 as SYGVKD. This specimen's treatment or condition label, per the study, means: roughly 10-day PBMC culture with coronavirus spike peptide pools or control peptides (ViraFEST assay). To expand antigen-specific T cells with peptide pools and then pick out the expanded clonotypes through TCR sequencing, the study relied on the ViraFEST assay. Negative nucleocapsid antibody tests taken both before and after vaccination confirmed that the healthy vaccine recipients had no prior SARS-CoV-2 infection. Each well held 1.5 million to 2.5 million PBMCs cultured with roughly 10 ug/ml peptide pools in IMDM containing around 5% human AB serum and approximately 10 IU/ml IL-2. Half of the culture medium was replaced with fresh IL-2-containing medium on days 3 and 7. After 9 to 10 days of culture, CD4+ T cells were isolated by negative selection using the EasySep CD4+ T cell isolation kit. PBMCs were separated from whole blood using Ficoll-Paque Plus gradient centrifugation and then either used fresh or cryopreserved at -140C. Each culture condition was generally run in triplicate wells.

The source of this sequence is a human donor who received a COVID-19 vaccine. Material: CD4+ T cells from blood, cultured in vitro, obtained after SARS-CoV-2 vaccination. Here the chain combines TRBV10-3 and TRBJ1-5; TRBD1 agrees with 10 junctional bases. The CDR3: CAIRAGTGVNQPQHF. In nucleotide form, the sequence is TGTGCCATCAGAGCCGGGACAGGGGTCAATCAGCCCCAGCATTTT.